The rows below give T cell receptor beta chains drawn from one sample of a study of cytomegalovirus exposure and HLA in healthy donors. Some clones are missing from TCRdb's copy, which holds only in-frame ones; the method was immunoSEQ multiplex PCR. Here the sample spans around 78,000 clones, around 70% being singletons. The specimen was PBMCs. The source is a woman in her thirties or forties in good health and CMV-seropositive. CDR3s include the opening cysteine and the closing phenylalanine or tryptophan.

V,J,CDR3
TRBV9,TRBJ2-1,CASTVLSSGSPEQFF
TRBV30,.,CAWSLMGGELFF
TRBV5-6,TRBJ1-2,CASSPGVDPLAGGYTF
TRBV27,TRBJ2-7,CASSPGLAESYEQYF
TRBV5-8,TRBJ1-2,CASSGQGRGYTF
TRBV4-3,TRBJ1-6,CASSQGQKGFNSPLHF
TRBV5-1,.,CASSLSYIYEQYF
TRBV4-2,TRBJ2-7,CASSRGLVDAYEQYF
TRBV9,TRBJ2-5,CASSVRDRWEETQYF
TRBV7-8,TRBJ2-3,CASSTRLAGTDTQYF
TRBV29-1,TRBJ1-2,CSVLTGGTGYPF
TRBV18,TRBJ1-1,CASQRNKQGRNTEAFF
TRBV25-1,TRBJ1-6,CASSPFSYNSPLHF
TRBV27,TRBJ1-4,CASSNSRDRRNEKLFF
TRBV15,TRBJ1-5,CATSRGQGSSQPQHF
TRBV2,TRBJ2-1,CASSVLAGIDPYYNEQFF
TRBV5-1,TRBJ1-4,CASSRLSQGAGEKLFF
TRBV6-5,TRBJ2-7,CASSRSGARRQYF
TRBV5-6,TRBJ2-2,CASSLRSSGRNTGELFF
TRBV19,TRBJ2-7,CASSMSIGVFSYEQYF
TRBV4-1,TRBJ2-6,CASGSGGANVLTF
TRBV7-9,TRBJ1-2,CASSPKNGTSLYGYTF
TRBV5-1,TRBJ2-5,CASSLVMTGSGKTQYF
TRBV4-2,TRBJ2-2,CASTKGGAPPWLFF
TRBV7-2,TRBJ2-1,CASSSRTGAYNEQFF
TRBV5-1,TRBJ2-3,CASSFLVGHTDTQYF
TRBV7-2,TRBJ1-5,CASRGGGAHQPQHF
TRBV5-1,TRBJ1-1,CASSFQGQNTEAFF
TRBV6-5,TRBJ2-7,CASSYEAGATYEQYF
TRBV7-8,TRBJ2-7,CASSLTPDEQYF
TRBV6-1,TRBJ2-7,CASLSGVGYEQYF
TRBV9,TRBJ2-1,CASSETSGAYNEQFF
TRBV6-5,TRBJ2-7,CASSYTYLSYEQYF
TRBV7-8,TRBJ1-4,CASSLVDRGGEKLFF
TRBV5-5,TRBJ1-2,CASKLETAEGYTF
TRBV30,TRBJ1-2,CAWSVQGYGYTF
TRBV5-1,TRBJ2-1,CASSFTTGVNEQFF
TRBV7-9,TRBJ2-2,CASSPGTGELFF
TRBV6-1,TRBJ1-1,CASIQGGNTEAFF
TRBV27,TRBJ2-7,CASSSATSRHYEQYF
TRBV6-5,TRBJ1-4,CASSPSGTGIEKLFF
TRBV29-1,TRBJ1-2,CSVRPGQGLNTF
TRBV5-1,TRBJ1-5,CASSETGGSNQPQHF
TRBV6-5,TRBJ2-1,CASSPFRDSGGFF
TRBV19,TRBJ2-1,CASSIASGGLNEQFF
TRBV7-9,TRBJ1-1,CASSWGGVVNTEAFF